A single sample gave rise to the 30 T cell receptor beta chains below, sequenced in a study of shared clonotypes between healthy human individuals (TCRdb year 2020). Libraries were constructed by the immunoSEQ multiplex PCR assay. Held by TCRdb, this immuneACCESS table contains in-frame sequences only and omits some clones. Under half of the omission traces to an unresolved V gene where checked; the cause of the rest is unknown. The sample table shows 2 million to 2.5 million clones, and 85% to 95% are seen once. Clones ranked in the top ten supply 0.37% of the sample. The sample comprised naive CD4+ T cells from PBMCs. This specimen's cell subset or site label, per the study, means: CD45RA+ positively selected. The receptors were sampled from a man between 18 and 29 years old in good health. Some clones in this sample may be carry-over from other donors' samples.

Only one count was recorded for this clone. This chain connects TRBV5-1 to TRBJ1-1; D is unclear. CDR1 and CDR2 from the germline V gene are SGHRS and YFSETQ. The CDR3 spans 14 residues. Trimming removed 2 bases at V and 2 bases at J, with 10 bases between. CDR3 sequence (DNA): TGCGCCAGCAGCTTAAACAGCGGTAACACTGAAGCTTTCTTT. Encoded protein: CASSLNSGNTEAFF.

The V and J genes are TRBV6-6 and TRBJ2-5; tentative D call: TRBD2 (5 bases). The closer fit of TRBJ2-7 to the DNA end suggests the J call may be wrong. The CDR3 extends over 15 amino acids. Germline CDR1 is MNHNY and CDR2 is SVGAGI (reference sequence). In nucleotides, the CDR3 is TGTGCCAGCAACTCTCCCACGGGAATACCCTACGAGCAGTACTTC. This codes for CASNSPTGIPYEQYF.

The chain couples TRBV4-2 to TRBJ2-2; 10 nucleotides agree with TRBD2. This CDR3 contains 16 residues. Germline lookup yields CDR1 LGHNA and CDR2 YNFKEQ. With 4 bases clipped from V and 1 base from J, the junction kept 3 bases outside the gene matches. The CDR3 loop reads CASSLGLAVNTGELFF. In DNA form, the CDR3 reads TGTGCCAGCAGCCTCGGACTAGCGGTGAACACCGGGGAGCTGTTTTTT.

The genes are TRBV9 and TRBJ2-1, with unresolved D. This CDR3 comprises 13 residues. Germline V gives CDR1 SGDLS, CDR2 YYNGEE. Deletions cut 0 bases from V and 5 bases from J, with 6 bases between. CDR3 sequence: CASSVAPDNEQFF. For the CDR3, the DNA is TGTGCCAGCAGCGTAGCCCCAGACAATGAGCAGTTCTTC.

The chain recombines TRBV6-5 with TRBJ2-7; a possible D gene is TRBD2 (5 bases). Trimming took 8 bases from V and 3 from J, leaving 17 bases between them. This CDR3 is built from 14 residues. Germline CDR1 is MNHEY and CDR2 is SVGAGI. CDR3 nucleotides: TGTGCCAGCTCCCTAGCCCCTCTCCACTACGAGCAGTACTTC. Translation gives CASSLAPLHYEQYF.

In this sample, this clone turned up once. The chain links TRBV7-8 to TRBJ2-5; TRBD2 matches 11 bases. The J segment lost 4 bases and the V segment lost 7 bases, leaving 14 bases of the junction unmatched. Germline lookup yields CDR1 SGHVS and CDR2 FQNEAQ. This CDR3 has 17 residues. The CDR3 DNA sequence: TGTGCCAGCACTCCGGGACTAGCGGCATCCCTGGGAGAGACCCAGTACTTC. The encoded protein is CASTPGLAASLGETQYF. The variable domain in full, completed from reference TRBV7-8 and TRBJ2-5, reads GAGVSQSPRYKVAKRGQDVALRCDPISGHVSLFWYQQALGQGPEFLTYFQNEAQLDKSGLPSDRFFAERPEGSVSTLKIQRTQQEDSAVYLCASTPGLAASLGETQYFGPGTRLLVL.

The rearrangement joins TRBV7-8 to TRBJ2-6; the D gene is possibly TRBD1 (6 bases). V was cut by 4 bases and J by 2 bases, with 12 bases left in between. Germline CDR1 reads SGHVS; CDR2 reads FQNEAQ. This CDR3 region has 16 residues. The CDR3 loop reads CASSSTQGTGANVLTF. CDR3 coding DNA: TGTGCCAGCAGCTCAACTCAGGGGACTGGGGCCAACGTCCTGACTTTC.

The CDR3 sequence is CASSSGSRIYEQYF. The CDR3 DNA reads as TGTGCCAGCAGTTCCGGCAGCCGTATCTACGAGCAGTACTTC. The chain links TRBV28 to TRBJ2-7; D uncertain. The V and J ends lost 4 bases and 3 bases respectively, with 13 bases between them. Germline V gene lookup returns CDR1 MDHEN and CDR2 SYDVKM. The CDR3 loop spans 14 amino acids. Using reference TRBV28 and TRBJ2-7 for the parts outside the CDR3, the full variable domain is DVKVTQSSRYLVKRTGEKVFLECVQDMDHENMFWYRQDPGLGLRLIYFSYDVKMKEKGDIPEGYSVSREKKERFSLILESASTNQTSMYLCASSSGSRIYEQYFGPGTRLTVT.

The chain has TRBV7-6 and TRBJ1-4; 7 bases match TRBD1. In germline, CDR1 is SGHVS, CDR2 FNYEAQ. This CDR3 has 14 amino acids. With V trimmed by 5 bases and J by 7 bases, 7 bases remained unmatched. CDR3 nucleotide sequence: TGTGCCAGCAGCGTCGACAGGGATCGTGAAAAACTGTTTTTT. Its protein product is CASSVDRDREKLFF.

This chain uses TRBV2 with TRBJ2-1; 8 bases are a match to TRBD1. Germline loops: CDR1 SNHLY, CDR2 FYNNEI. This CDR3 has 15 residues. The junction had 8 bases not matched to a gene; V was cut back by 5 bases and J by 5 bases. The chain's CDR3 is CASSPDRVRHNEQFF. CDR3 nucleotides: TGTGCCAGCAGTCCGGACAGGGTGAGGCACAATGAGCAGTTCTTC.

A single count supports this clone. This chain uses TRBV28 with TRBJ2-7; D gene unclear. The germline V gene encodes CDR1 MDHEN and CDR2 SYDVKM. This CDR3 spans 15 amino acids. Trimming shortened V by 6 bases and J by 5 bases, and 20 bases separated the two germline ends. Here the CDR3 reads CASSIIGIMKNEQYF. The CDR3 DNA is TGTGCCAGCAGCATAATAGGGATAATGAAGAACGAGCAGTACTTC.

In its sample, this clone was seen a few times. The same CDR3 can be traced to other DNA sequences in this sample. J is TRBJ1-1 and V is TRBV20-1, with unresolved D. V was pared by 0 bases and J by 8 bases, with 1 base between. Germline V gene sequence: CDR1 DFQATT, CDR2 SNEGSKA (reference sequence). This CDR3 spans 9 amino acids. CDR3 nucleotides: TGCAGTGCTAGAGACGAAGCTTTCTTT. It is translated as CSARDEAFF.

J is TRBJ2-1 and V is TRBV14; no clear D gene. The CDR3 contains 13 residues. The V gene's germline CDR1 is SGHDN and CDR2 FVKESK. V was clipped by 5 bases and J by 1 base, with 6 bases between them. The chain's CDR3 is CASSWRSYNEQFF. The DNA of the CDR3 is TGTGCCAGCAGCTGGCGGTCCTACAATGAGCAGTTCTTC.

The gene calls are TRBV10-2 and TRBJ2-1; D is unclear. The germline V gene encodes CDR1 WSHSY and CDR2 SAAADI. Trimming took off 6 bases at V and 8 bases at J, with 8 bases between the two ends. This CDR3 region has 11 residues. This CDR3 is CASRVSDEQFF. CDR3 coding DNA: TGCGCCAGCAGGGTTTCTGATGAGCAGTTCTTC.

The chain employs TRBV6-1 and TRBJ1-5; TRBD1 matches 8 bases. The junction had 8 bases not matched to a gene; V was cut back by 5 bases and J by 5 bases. The germline gives CDR1 MNHNS, CDR2 SASEGT. This CDR3 has 15 residues. The CDR3 sequence: CASSRQGPLDQPQHF. The CDR3, as DNA: TGTGCCAGCAGTAGACAGGGGCCTTTGGATCAGCCCCAGCATTTT.

The chain employs TRBV11-3 and TRBJ2-7; TRBD2 aligns across 7 bases. Germline lookup yields CDR1 SGHNT and CDR2 YENEEA. Trimming removed 2 bases from V and 0 bases from J; junction bases left unmatched: 13. The CDR3 has 18 residues. CDR3 bases: TGTGCCAGCAGCTTATTTCCCAAAACTAGCGTTCCCTCCTACGAGCAGTACTTC. It codes for CASSLFPKTSVPSYEQYF.

This rearrangement joins TRBV30 to TRBJ1-6; 7 nucleotides match TRBD1. CDR1 is GTSNPN and CDR2 is SVGIG in the germline V gene (reference sequence). The junction had 11 bases not matched to a gene; V was cut back by 2 bases and J by 7 bases. The CDR3 is 16 amino acids. The CDR3 DNA reads TGTGCCTGGAGTTTTAGGGGGCGCCGAGGGAATTCACCCCTCCACTTT. Amino acid sequence: CAWSFRGRRGNSPLHF.

About this clone: Within the sample, other DNA sequences also encode this same CDR3. V and J are TRBV9 and TRBJ2-5; TRBD2 matches at 7 bases. V lost 0 bases and J lost 2; bases outside the gene matches: 1. Germline V CDR1 and CDR2: SGDLS, YYNGEE. The CDR3 has 14 amino acids. The CDR3 is CASSVGGGQETQYF. The CDR3 DNA reads as TGTGCCAGCAGCGTAGGGGGGGGTCAAGAGACCCAGTACTTC.

V and J are TRBV11-2 and TRBJ1-1; D gene uncertain. Per the germline V gene, CDR1 is SGHAT and CDR2 is FQNNGV. The germline V and J ends were trimmed by 1 base and 6 bases, with 9 bases remaining between them. There are 13 residues in the CDR3. The CDR3 DNA is TGTGCCAGCAGCTTAGCTGGGGTCTCTGAAGCTTTCTTT. Protein: CASSLAGVSEAFF.

V and J are TRBV19 and TRBJ2-5; 12 positions match TRBD2. V gave up 7 bases and J gave up 2 bases; unmatched junction bases: 5. Germline CDR1 LNHDA, CDR2 SQIVND (reference sequence). CDR3 length: 15 residues. This chain's CDR3 is CASTSSGRAQETQYF. CDR3 DNA sequence: TGTGCCAGTACATCTAGCGGGAGGGCACAAGAGACCCAGTACTTC.

The chain is built from TRBV4-2 and TRBJ1-2, with D maybe TRBD1 (6 bases). From germline, CDR1 is LGHNA and CDR2 YNFKEQ. CDR3 length: 15 residues. The germline V and J ends were trimmed by 1 base and 0 bases, with 9 bases remaining between them. The CDR3 region has the DNA TGTGCCAGCAGCCAAGGACAGGCCCCTAACTATGGCTACACCTTC. It yields the protein CASSQGQAPNYGYTF.

The chain uses TRBV27 and TRBJ2-1; tentatively, D is TRBD2 (5 bases). This CDR3 is 13 amino acids long. In germline, CDR1 is MNHEY, CDR2 SMNVEV (reference sequence). The V gene lost 7 bases and the J gene lost 3 bases, with 10 bases spanning the gap. CDR3: CASTAGYYNEQFF. CDR3 sequence (DNA): TGTGCCAGCACTGCGGGTTACTACAATGAGCAGTTCTTC.

The chain uses TRBV7-6 and TRBJ2-5, with 9 bases identical to TRBD1. Germline V gene lookup returns CDR1 SGHVS and CDR2 FNYEAQ. This CDR3 is 14 amino acids long. The trim removed 5 bases at V and 7 bases at J, leaving 8 bases unmatched. This CDR3 is CASSLPGQGGTQYF. CDR3 sequence (DNA): TGTGCCAGCAGCCTACCGGGACAGGGTGGGACCCAGTACTTC.

This chain connects TRBV7-9 to TRBJ1-3, with D uncertain. This CDR3 has 15 residues. Germline CDR1 reads SEHNR; CDR2 reads FQNEAQ (reference sequence). The germline V and J ends were trimmed by 5 bases and 0 bases, with 11 bases remaining between them. CDR3 DNA sequence: TGTGCCAGCAGCCCTAGAGGTAACTCTGGAAACACCATATATTTT. Translated: CASSPRGNSGNTIYF.

This chain uses TRBV5-4 with TRBJ1-2; 11 nucleotides align to TRBD1. The germline V gene has CDR1 SGHNT and CDR2 YYREEE (reference sequence). J gave up 3 bases and V 4 bases, and 11 bases lay outside the gene matches. The CDR3 covers 17 residues. The CDR3 spells CASSTQRTGGGDYGYTF. CDR3 bases: TGTGCCAGCAGCACCCAACGGACAGGGGGCGGCGACTATGGCTACACCTTC.

V gene TRBV30 combines with J gene TRBJ1-2; no reliable D call. Germline lookup yields CDR1 GTSNPN and CDR2 SVGIG (reference sequence). The V gene lost 3 bases and the J gene lost 5 bases, with 25 bases spanning the gap. CDR3 length: 17 amino acids. CDR3 residues: CAWSSKTDRGLGYGYTF. The CDR3 nucleotides are TGTGCCTGGAGCTCTAAGACGGACCGGGGTTTGGGGTATGGCTACACCTTC.

The V gene is TRBV30, the J gene TRBJ1-1, with D possibly matching TRBD1 (5 bases). Germline-derived CDR1 and CDR2 are GTSNPN and SVGIG (reference sequence). The CDR3 runs to 13 residues. The V gene lost 5 bases and the J gene lost 0 bases, with 10 bases spanning the gap. The CDR3 nucleotides read TGTGCCTGGGGGGCAGAAATGAACACTGAAGCTTTCTTT. It yields the protein CAWGAEMNTEAFF.

This chain uses TRBV14 with TRBJ2-7, with 7 bases that match TRBD1. CDR3 length equals 13 residues. Trimming removed 4 bases from V and 5 bases from J; junction bases left unmatched: 5. The germline V gene has CDR1 SGHDN and CDR2 FVKESK. The CDR3 protein is CASSRRDSDEQYF. CDR3 nucleotide sequence: TGTGCCAGCAGCCGCCGGGACAGCGACGAGCAGTACTTC.

This clone occurred once. The chain carries TRBV5-1 and TRBJ2-7; tentative D call: TRBD2 (6 bases). The CDR3 loop spans 15 amino acids. CDR1 SGHRS and CDR2 YFSETQ come from the germline V gene. The germline V and J ends were trimmed by 0 bases and 3 bases, with 13 bases remaining between them. CDR3 nucleotide sequence: TGCGCCAGCAGCTTGGTCGCGGGAAGTGGCTACGAGCAGTACTTC. Translated: CASSLVAGSGYEQYF.

The CDR3 DNA sequence: TGTGCCAGCAGCTTTGAGGCGTACTATGGCTACACCTTC. This translates into CASSFEAYYGYTF. The chain recombines TRBV7-9 with TRBJ1-2; D remains unclear. CDR1 is SEHNR and CDR2 is FQNEAQ in the germline V gene (reference sequence). Deletions cut 3 bases from V and 3 bases from J, with 8 bases between. This CDR3 is 13 amino acids long.